The present TCR beta chain was sequenced within a study of blood T cell repertoires in COVID-19. The method was immunoSEQ multiplex PCR; TCRdb's version includes in-frame clones alone and lacks a portion of them. The top ten clones hold 10% of a sample with roughly 200,000 clones, approximately 81% of them seen once. This receptor was taken from a woman older than 75 with COVID-19, enrolled during active disease. The sequenced sample consisted of peripheral blood.

CDR3 nucleotide sequence: TGTGCCAGTAGTATCGGGACAGGGCCAGGGTCACCCCTCCACTTT. Amino acids: CASSIGTGPGSPLHF. V gene TRBV19 combines with J gene TRBJ1-6, with 9 nucleotides matching TRBD1. The CDR3 is made up of 15 amino acids. Germline CDR1 reads LNHDA; CDR2 reads SQIVND (reference sequence). J was trimmed by 10 bases and V by 3 bases; bases with no gene match: 7. Drawing the rest from reference TRBV19 and TRBJ1-6, the complete variable domain is DGGITQSPKYLFRKEGQNVTLSCEQNLNHDAMYWYRQDPGQGLRLIYYSQIVNDFQKGDIAEGYSVSREKKESFPLTVTSAQKNPTAFYLCASSIGTGPGSPLHFGNGTRLTVT.